One and the same sample provided the 14 T cell receptor beta chains below, sequenced in a study of blood T cells in healthy people across ages (dated by TCRdb to the mid-2010s). Library preparation was by 5' RACE. A second about 7 to 12 cycle PCR used a sample-barcoded 5' primer and a J-beta primer mix. The public reads were reprocessed in TCRdb via fastp at Q25 and MiXCR, keeping in-frame beta chains. Each CDR3 protein gets just one entry, which takes the most common genes and DNA from the rows behind it. The sample includes 1.5 million to 2 million distinct CDR3 sequences, with about two fifths observed a single time. 20% to 25% of the sample lies in the top ten. Specimen: blood. The source of these receptors is a human donor in good health.

In its sample, this clonotype was seen a few times. The chain employs TRBV12-5 and TRBJ2-6; D gene uncertain. The CDR3 has 15 residues. V was pared by 5 bases and J by 1 base, with 9 bases between. The germline CDR1 and CDR2 sequences are LGHNT and FRNRAP. The CDR3 sequence is CASGLRKSGANVLTF. Written as DNA, the CDR3 is TGTGCTAGTGGTCTAAGAAAATCTGGGGCCAACGTCCTGACTTTC. Full variable domain (rest looked up from reference TRBV12-5 and TRBJ2-6): DARVTQTPRHKVTEMGQEVTMRCQPILGHNTVFWYRQTMMQGLELLAYFRNRAPLDDSGMPKDRFSAEMPDATLATLKIQPSEPRDSAVYFCASGLRKSGANVLTFGAGSRLTVL.

The chain has TRBV9 and TRBJ2-7; possibly TRBD1 or TRBD2 for D (6 bases each). V lost 0 bases and J 6 bases, leaving 10 bases between the germline ends. The CDR3 length is 13 residues. Germline V gene sequence: CDR1 SGDLS, CDR2 YYNGEE. The CDR3 sequence: CASSVDGGSEQYF. CDR3 nucleotides: TGTGCCAGCAGCGTAGACGGGGGCTCCGAGCAGTACTTC.

J is TRBJ2-4 and V is TRBV29-1; 9 bases are shared with TRBD1. Germline V gene lookup returns CDR1 SQVTM and CDR2 ANQGSEA. Germline trimming cut 4 bases from V and 13 bases from J; bases unmatched to any gene: 11. The CDR3 is made up of 13 amino acids. CDR3 sequence (DNA): TGCAGCGTTGGAGCACAGGGGGCAGGGGAGCAGTACTTC. Protein: CSVGAQGAGEQYF.

The CDR3 region is CASSPGDATGELFF. The CDR3 DNA is TGCGCCAGCAGCCCGGGGGACGCCACCGGGGAGCTGTTTTTT. This sequence joins TRBV5-1 and TRBJ2-2; D is possibly TRBD2 (6 bases). The V and J ends lost 4 bases and 4 bases respectively, with 11 bases between them. The CDR3 has 14 residues. In germline, CDR1 is SGHRS, CDR2 YFSETQ. Full variable domain (rest looked up from reference TRBV5-1 and TRBJ2-2): KAGVTQTPRYLIKTRGQQVTLSCSPISGHRSVSWYQQTPGQGLQFLFEYFSETQRNKGNFPGRFSGRQFSNSRSEMNVSTLELGDSALYLCASSPGDATGELFFGEGSRLTVL.

A few counts support this clonotype. The V and J genes are TRBV4-3 and TRBJ2-7; D is unclear. Germline assignment: CDR1 LGHNA and CDR2 YSLEER. Trimming shortened V by 3 bases and J by 7 bases, and 13 bases separated the two germline ends. The CDR3 length is 13 residues. The CDR3 reads CASSHPGRSEQYF. The DNA of the CDR3 is TGCGCCAGCAGCCATCCCGGCCGTTCTGAGCAGTACTTC.

This chain uses TRBV29-1 with TRBJ2-3; TRBD2 might be the D (6 bases). From germline, CDR1 is SQVTM and CDR2 ANQGSEA. This CDR3 is 12 amino acids long. V lost 7 bases and J 4 bases, leaving 12 bases between the germline ends. CDR3 DNA: TGCAGCGGGGCGGAGGGCCCAGATACGCAGTATTTT. Amino acids: CSGAEGPDTQYF.

V is TRBV7-2 and J is TRBJ1-1; no clear D gene. V was trimmed by 5 bases and J by 1 base, leaving 14 bases between them. The CDR3 is made up of 15 amino acids. Germline CDR1 is SGHTA and CDR2 is FQGNSA. The CDR3 sequence is CASSLQTTGNTEAFF. CDR3 nucleotides: TGTGCCAGCAGCCTACAAACTACCGGGAACACTGAAGCTTTCTTT.

This clonotype was seen a handful of times. The chain employs TRBV6-2 or TRBV6-3 and TRBJ2-1; 9 bases map to TRBD1. The germline gives CDR1 MNHEY, CDR2 SVGEGT. V shed 2 bases and J 15 bases; nucleotides not matched to a gene: 14. The CDR3 is 15 amino acids. CDR3 DNA sequence: TGTGCCAGCAGTTACACCCTGGACAGGGGATCGTCTCTGTTCTTC. As protein: CASSYTLDRGSSLFF.

CDR3 DNA: TGTGCCAGCAGCAGGGGACAGGGGGGACAGCTGGGCTATGGCTACACCTTC. It codes for CASSRGQGGQLGYGYTF. The chain joins TRBV9 to TRBJ1-2, with TRBD1 matching 11 bases. Trimming at V came to 4 bases and at J to 4 bases, leaving 12 bases not matched to a gene. The germline gives CDR1 SGDLS, CDR2 YYNGEE. The CDR3 runs 17 residues. The variable domain in full, completed from reference TRBV9 and TRBJ1-2, reads DSGVTQTPKHLITATGQRVTLRCSPRSGDLSVYWYQQSLDQGLQFLIQYYNGEERAKGNILERFSAQQFPDLHSELNLSSLELGDSALYFCASSRGQGGQLGYGYTFGSGTRLTVV.

The chain employs TRBV25-1 and TRBJ2-7; a possible D gene is TRBD1 (6 bases). This CDR3 region has 18 residues. Trimming took off 0 bases at V and 2 bases at J, with 20 bases between the two ends. Germline loops: CDR1 MGHDK, CDR2 SYGVNS. CDR3 sequence: CASSEYFPESTGPYEQYF. The CDR3 DNA reads TGTGCCAGCAGTGAATATTTTCCAGAGAGCACAGGGCCCTACGAGCAGTACTTC.

This clonotype has only a few counts. The rearrangement joins TRBV7-8 to TRBJ1-5; unclear D gene. Germline CDR1 SGHVS, CDR2 FQNEAQ. Trimming took off 2 bases at V and 4 bases at J, with 12 bases between the two ends. There are 15 residues in the CDR3. In DNA form, the CDR3 reads TGTGCCAGCAGCTTAATGGTGGGGAGGAATCAGCCCCAGCATTTT. Its protein is CASSLMVGRNQPQHF.

This chain uses TRBV6-5 with TRBJ2-7; the match to TRBD1 covers 8 bases. Looked up from germline, CDR1 is MNHEY and CDR2 is SVGAGI. The CDR3 sequence is 14 residues long. The trim removed 5 bases at V and 0 bases at J, leaving 3 bases unmatched. CDR3 bases: TGTGCCAGCAGTAACAGGGGGGTCTCCTACGAGCAGTACTTC. Its protein product is CASSNRGVSYEQYF.

This chain links TRBV20-1 with TRBJ2-3; D is tentatively TRBD1 or TRBD2 (6 bases each). The CDR3 spans 15 residues. CDR1 and CDR2 (germline): DFQATT, SNEGSKA (reference sequence). V was shortened by 0 bases and J by 2 bases, with 12 bases between the two germline ends. CDR3: CSARDGGTTTDTQYF. The CDR3 DNA is TGCAGTGCTAGAGACGGGGGCACTACCACAGATACGCAGTATTTT.

The rearrangement uses TRBV6-2 or TRBV6-3 and TRBJ2-7; maybe TRBD2 (6 bases). CDR3 size: 13 residues. Germline V gene data show CDR1 as MNHEY and CDR2 as SVGEGT. V was pared by 2 bases and J by 6 bases, with 11 bases between. Written as DNA, the CDR3 is TGTGCCAGCAGTTACCGGGGAGGCTCCGAGCAGTACTTC. Amino acids: CASSYRGGSEQYF.